Following are 8 T cell receptor beta chains from one sample sequenced in a study of T cells in Graves' hyperthyroidism and ophthalmopathy. TCR beta CDR3 regions were amplified from RNA. The HTBI primer set was used in a first-round RT-PCR of the TCR CDR3. TCRdb used MiXCR to reprocess the multiplex PCR reads, holding one entry per CDR3 protein. The table has 500,000 to 600,000 distinct CDR3 sequences, about 45% seen once. Material for sequencing was peripheral blood or thyroid tissue (not recorded which). Receptors were obtained from a woman under 30 with Graves' hyperthyroidism.

V and J are TRBV30 and TRBJ2-7, with TRBD2 matching over 8 bases. The CDR3 contains 15 residues. The V gene's germline CDR1 is GTSNPN and CDR2 SVGIG (reference sequence). The J segment lost 0 bases and the V segment lost 0 bases, leaving 4 bases of the junction unmatched. The DNA for the CDR3 is TGTGCCTGGAGTGTACTAGCGGATAGCTCCTACGAGCAGTACTTC. Translated, it gives CAWSVLADSSYEQYF.

V is TRBV6-1 and J is TRBJ2-6, with 12 positions matching TRBD2. In germline, CDR1 is MNHNS, CDR2 SASEGT. This CDR3 is 17 amino acids long. The trim removed 8 bases at V and 2 bases at J, leaving 7 bases unmatched. CDR3 DNA sequence: TGTGCCAGCGGTCCGGGACTAGCGGGCGCTGGGGCCAACGTCCTGACTTTC. Its protein product is CASGPGLAGAGANVLTF.

The table lists this clonotype with a few counts. This rearrangement joins TRBV7-2 to TRBJ2-5, with D possibly TRBD1 on 6 matching bases. The CDR3 sequence is 13 residues long. V lost 10 bases to trimming and J lost 5 bases, with 17 bases between them. Germline lookup yields CDR1 SGHTA and CDR2 FQGNSA. The CDR3 region is CAISESTGETQYF. CDR3 in DNA: TGTGCCATCAGTGAGTCTACAGGGGAGACCCAGTACTTC.

The gene calls are TRBV20-1 and TRBJ2-5; 7 nucleotides agree with TRBD2. This CDR3 is built from 14 residues. V lost 0 bases, J lost 5 bases, and 6 bases stayed unmatched. Germline lookup yields CDR1 DFQATT and CDR2 SNEGSKA (reference sequence). CDR3 sequence: CSARDGGGVETQYF. The CDR3 coding sequence is TGCAGTGCTAGAGATGGGGGGGGAGTCGAGACCCAGTACTTC.

The chain employs TRBV25-1 and TRBJ2-7; D might be TRBD2 (6 bases). CDR1 and CDR2 (germline): MGHDK, SYGVNS. The V end lost 7 bases, the J end lost 6 bases, and 7 bases lay between the germline ends. This CDR3 is 10 amino acids long. CDR3 in DNA: TGTGCCAGCACACTAGCCGAGCAGTACTTC. This translates into CASTLAEQYF.

At least ten counts were recorded for this clonotype. The chain uses TRBV7-6 and TRBJ2-2; 8 bases are a match to TRBD1. In germline, CDR1 is SGHVS, CDR2 FNYEAQ. The CDR3 loop spans 16 amino acids. With 4 bases clipped from V and 4 bases from J, the junction kept 8 bases outside the gene matches. The CDR3 reads CASSSAAGGLTGELFF. Written as DNA, the CDR3 is TGTGCCAGCAGCTCCGCTGCAGGGGGCCTCACCGGGGAGCTGTTTTTT.

V is TRBV29-1 and J is TRBJ1-1; D is undetermined. The CDR3 loop spans 13 amino acids. V was clipped by 1 base and J by 7 bases, with 13 bases between them. The V gene's germline CDR1 is SQVTM and CDR2 ANQGSEA. The CDR3 coding sequence is TGCAGCGTTGAAGGAACTGACTACAATGAAGCTTTCTTT. Residues: CSVEGTDYNEAFF. Full variable domain (remainder filled in from reference TRBV29-1 and TRBJ1-1): SAVISQKPSRDICQRGTSLTIQCQVDSQVTMMFWYRQQPGQSLTLIATANQGSEATYESGFVIDKFPISRPNLTFSTLTVSNMSPEDSSIYLCSVEGTDYNEAFFGQGTRLTVV.

This chain's CDR3 is CANGGRAGETQYF. CDR3 in DNA: TGCGCAAACGGGGGGAGGGCCGGAGAGACCCAGTACTTC. This rearrangement joins TRBV10-1 to TRBJ2-5; 7 bases map to TRBD2. Germline CDR1 is WNHNN and CDR2 is SYGVQD (reference sequence). This CDR3 has 13 residues.